Each of the 10 T cell receptor beta chains below was sequenced from the same sample in a study of T cell responses to AZD1222 COVID-19 vaccine. Assay used: immunoSEQ multiplex PCR; TCRdb lists only in-frame clones, some missing. The sample comprises around 140,000 clones, roughly 92% of which are singletons, and 1.5% to 2% rests with the top ten. The starting material was peripheral blood, obtained on day 0 of AZD1222 vaccination. The receptors shown here come from an adult in good health.

This clone showed up just once. The same CDR3 also results from other DNA sequences found in this sample. The rearrangement uses TRBV5-1 and TRBJ2-2; the D is unclear. The CDR3 extends over 14 amino acids. Trimming took off 2 bases at V and 0 bases at J, with 5 bases between the two ends. The V gene's germline CDR1 is SGHRS and CDR2 YFSETQ. CDR3 nucleotide sequence: TGCGCCAGCAGCTTTGGTCCGAACACCGGGGAGCTGTTTTTT. Its protein product is CASSFGPNTGELFF.

The chain links TRBV12-5 to TRBJ2-1; D may be TRBD2 (6 bases). The CDR3 loop spans 16 amino acids. The V gene's germline CDR1 is LGHNT and CDR2 FRNRAP. Trimming left V 0 bases short and J 2 bases short, with 11 bases between. The CDR3 nucleotides read TGTGCTAGTGGTTTGGTAATTGGAGGGGCCTACAATGAGCAGTTCTTC. Encoded protein: CASGLVIGGAYNEQFF.

The chain carries TRBV19 and TRBJ1-2; tentatively, D is TRBD1 (6 bases). The CDR3 runs to 14 residues. V was cut by 3 bases and J by 7 bases, with 15 bases left in between. The germline V gene has CDR1 LNHDA and CDR2 SQIVND (reference sequence). The CDR3 sequence is CASSIGGRESGYTF. The CDR3 DNA sequence: TGTGCCAGTAGTATCGGGGGCAGGGAAAGTGGCTACACCTTC.

This clone was detected once. This chain uses TRBV10-3 with TRBJ1-1; D gene unclear. The V end was cut by 0 bases, the J end by 6 bases, with 11 bases between. CDR1 and CDR2 from the germline V gene are ENHRY and SYGVKD. This CDR3 is built from 14 residues. The chain's CDR3 is CAISESNTRPEAFF. The CDR3 DNA reads TGTGCCATCAGTGAGTCAAACACCCGTCCTGAAGCTTTCTTT.

This clone has just one count. J is TRBJ1-5 and V is TRBV19, with D possibly matching TRBD1 (5 bases). The CDR3 contains 15 residues. Trimming cost V 0 bases and J 6 bases, with 12 bases left between them. Germline assignment: CDR1 LNHDA and CDR2 SQIVND (reference sequence). CDR3 sequence: CASSIDLQEAQPQHF. Written as DNA, the CDR3 is TGTGCCAGTAGTATAGATCTACAGGAGGCTCAGCCCCAGCATTTT.

In this sample, this clone turned up a few times. The CDR3 nucleotides are TGCAGCGTTGCCAACGTCCCGGGACGGACATCTCCTAGCACAGATACGCAGTATTTT. This codes for CSVANVPGRTSPSTDTQYF. The rearrangement uses TRBV29-1 and TRBJ2-3, with D perhaps given as TRBD1 or TRBD2 (5 bases each). Between the trimmed V and J ends, which lost 4 bases and 0 bases, there was a span of 26 bases. CDR3 length equals 19 residues. Germline V gene data show CDR1 as SQVTM and CDR2 as ANQGSEA.

The V gene is TRBV5-6, the J gene TRBJ1-2; a weak D match, TRBD1 (6 bases). Trimming took 1 base from V and 4 from J, leaving 20 bases between them. The germline CDR1 and CDR2 sequences are SGHDT and YYEEEE. The CDR3 spans 17 residues. The CDR3 nucleotides are TGTGCCAGCAGCTTGATACAGGGCGACTCGATCGTCTATGGCTACACCTTC. It specifies CASSLIQGDSIVYGYTF.

Note on this clone: The junction and the germline gene differ at one end; a read error may be behind it. The chain couples TRBV5-1 to TRBJ2-7; unclear D gene. CDR3 length: 12 residues. CDR1 is SGHRS and CDR2 is YFSETQ in the germline V gene. The CDR3 DNA sequence: TGCGCCAGCAGCCTTTGGGGTCTTGAAGCCTTCTTC. This encodes CASSLWGLEAFF.

The sample holds a few counts of this clone. The chain recombines TRBV7-9 with TRBJ2-2; perhaps TRBD1 as D (5 bases). Trimming took off 5 bases at V and 3 bases at J, with 13 bases between the two ends. The germline V gene has CDR1 SEHNR and CDR2 FQNEAQ (reference sequence). The CDR3 length is 15 residues. CDR3: CASSAGHLDTGELFF. In DNA form, the CDR3 reads TGTGCCAGCAGCGCCGGACATCTCGACACCGGGGAGCTGTTTTTT.

V usage is TRBV28 and J usage is TRBJ1-3; D ambiguous. The CDR3 covers 15 residues. V was pared by 2 bases and J by 1 base, with 9 bases between. Germline V gene sequence: CDR1 MDHEN, CDR2 SYDVKM. The CDR3 sequence is CASSLGQLSGNTIYF. The CDR3 nucleotides read TGTGCCAGCAGTTTAGGGCAGCTGTCTGGAAACACCATATATTTT.